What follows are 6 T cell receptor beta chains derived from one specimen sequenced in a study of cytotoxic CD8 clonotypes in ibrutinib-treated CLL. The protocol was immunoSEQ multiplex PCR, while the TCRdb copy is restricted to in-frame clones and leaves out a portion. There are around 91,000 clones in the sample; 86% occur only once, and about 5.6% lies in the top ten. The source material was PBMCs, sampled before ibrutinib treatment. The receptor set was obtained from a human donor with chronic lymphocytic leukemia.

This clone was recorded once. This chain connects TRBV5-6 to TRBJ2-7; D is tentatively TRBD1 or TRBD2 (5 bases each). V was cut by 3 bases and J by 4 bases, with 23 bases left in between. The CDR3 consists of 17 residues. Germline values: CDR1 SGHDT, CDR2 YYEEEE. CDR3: CASSSLDSSGGSYEQYF. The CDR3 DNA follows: TGTGCCAGCAGCTCCTTAGACAGCTCTGGGGGTTCGTACGAGCAGTACTTC.

CDR3 in amino acids: CASSWTSGRASTGELFF. The CDR3 region has the DNA TGTGCCAGCAGTTGGACTAGCGGGAGGGCCTCCACCGGGGAGCTGTTTTTT. The chain couples TRBV27 to TRBJ2-2; 15 nucleotides line up with TRBD2. The CDR3 has 17 residues. Germline loops: CDR1 MNHEY, CDR2 SMNVEV (reference sequence). V gave up 4 bases and J gave up 4 bases; unmatched junction bases: 4.

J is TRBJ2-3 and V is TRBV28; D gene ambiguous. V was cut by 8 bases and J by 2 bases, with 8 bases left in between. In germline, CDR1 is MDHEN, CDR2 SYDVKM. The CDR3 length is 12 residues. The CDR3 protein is CASQITTDTQYF. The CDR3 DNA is TGTGCCAGCCAAATCACCACAGATACGCAGTATTTT.

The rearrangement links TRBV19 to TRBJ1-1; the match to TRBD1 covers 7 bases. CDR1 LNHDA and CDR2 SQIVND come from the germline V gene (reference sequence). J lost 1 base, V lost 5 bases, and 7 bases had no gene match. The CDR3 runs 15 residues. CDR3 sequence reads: CASSPGQVRNTEAFF. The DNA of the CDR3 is TGTGCCAGTAGTCCAGGACAGGTGAGGAACACTGAAGCTTTCTTT.

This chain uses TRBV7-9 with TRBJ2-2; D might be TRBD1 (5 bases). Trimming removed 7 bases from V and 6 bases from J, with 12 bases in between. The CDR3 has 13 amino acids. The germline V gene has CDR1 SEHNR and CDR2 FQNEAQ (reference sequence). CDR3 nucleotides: TGTGCCAGCACCAAACAGGACCCCGGGGAGCTGTTTTTT. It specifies CASTKQDPGELFF.

CDR3 in amino acids: CASSEFLAASTDTQYF. CDR3 DNA: TGCGCCAGCAGTGAGTTTCTAGCGGCTAGCACAGATACGCAGTATTTT. The chain carries TRBV10-1 and TRBJ2-3, with 7 bases fitting TRBD2. The junction had 4 bases not matched to a gene; V was cut back by 1 base and J by 0 bases. The CDR3 has 16 amino acids. Germline CDR1 is WNHNN and CDR2 is SYGVQD (reference sequence).